This is a list of T cell receptor beta chains from one sample in a study of long-term antiretroviral therapy in people with HIV. TCRdb's copy holds only in-frame clones and misses some; the assay was immunoSEQ multiplex PCR. Of tens of thousands of clones in the sample, around 92% are singletons; the top ten hold around 7%. Material: unsorted PBMCs, obtained 4.4 years after starting antiretroviral therapy. The receptors shown here come from a woman aged 50 to 65 with HIV. CDR3s include the opening cysteine and the closing phenylalanine or tryptophan. D genes are given only for firm matches. The listing skips clone size in some rows; elsewhere it reads once, few, many or a size class.

size	D	V	J	DNA	CDR3
-	-	TRBV5-8	TRBJ2-5	TGTGCCAGCAGCTTGGCCTGGGGCTTAGGGGGATCTCGAGAGACCCAGTACTTC	CASSLAWGLGGSRETQYF
few	TRBD1	TRBV6-1	TRBJ2-7	TGTGCCAGCAGGACCGGGACAGGGCCCTACGAGCAGTACTTC	CASRTGTGPYEQYF
-	TRBD2	TRBV10-3	TRBJ2-1	TGTGCCATCAGTGAAGCGGGTAGCGGGGGGGACAATGAGCAGTTCTTC	CAISEAGSGGDNEQFF
-	-	TRBV6-5	TRBJ1-4	TGTGCCAGCAAGAGGGGGGTTAATGAAAAACTGTTTTTT	CASKRGVNEKLFF
-	-	TRBV7-3	TRBJ2-1	TGTGCCAGCAGCTTGGCCGGGGCGAGCTCCTACAATGAGCAGTTCTTC	CASSLAGASSYNEQFF
once	TRBD1	TRBV9	TRBJ2-7	TGTGCCAGCAGCGTAGGAGGGACAGACTCCTACGAGCAGTACTTC	CASSVGGTDSYEQYF
-	-	TRBV10-3	TRBJ1-5	TGTGCCATCAGGGGTCGGTTAGATCAGCCCCAGCATTTT	CAIRGRLDQPQHF
-	TRBD1	TRBV7-2	TRBJ2-7	TGTGCCAGCAGCGCCGGACAGGGGTCCTACGAGCAGTACTTC	CASSAGQGSYEQYF
once	TRBD2	TRBV5-4	TRBJ2-1	TGTGCCAGCAGCTGGGGGGGGGATGAGCAGTTCTTC	CASSWGGDEQFF
once	TRBD1	TRBV7-3	TRBJ2-7	TGTGCCAGCAGCATTGGGACAGGGAGTACGCAGTACTTC	CASSIGTGSTQYF
-	-	TRBV6-1	TRBJ1-2	TGTGCCAGCAGTGAATATGGGGGGAACGATGGCTACACCTTC	CASSEYGGNDGYTF
-	-	TRBV4-2	TRBJ1-2	TGTGCCAGCAGCCAAGAAGCCCGGACAGTCACGGTTGGCGGCTACACCTTC	CASSQEARTVTVGGYTF
-	TRBD1	TRBV9	TRBJ2-7	TGTGCCAGCAGCGGCCGGGACAGCGATCACTACGAGCAGTACTTC	CASSGRDSDHYEQYF
-	-	TRBV5-8	TRBJ2-7	TGTGCCAGCAGCTACCCTCCCCACTACGAGCAGTACTTC	CASSYPPHYEQYF
-	-	TRBV19	TRBJ1-4	TGTGCCAGTAGTCCGGGAGCTAATGAAAAACTGTTTTTT	CASSPGANEKLFF
-	-	TRBV11-2	TRBJ2-2	TGTGCCAGCAGTTCCTTCCTCGGCCGTGCTACCGGGGAGCTGTTTTTT	CASSSFLGRATGELFF
-	-	TRBV5-4	TRBJ2-1	TGTGCCAGCAGCCCGACGGGACTTTACAATGAGCAGTTCTTC	CASSPTGLYNEQFF
few	-	TRBV6-4	TRBJ2-2	TGTGCCAGCACCCAGGCCGGAGAACTGAACACCGGGGAGCTGTTTTTT	CASTQAGELNTGELFF
-	TRBD2	TRBV19	TRBJ2-7	TGTGCCAGTAGTTATAGCGGGGGGATGAAAGAGCAGTACTTC	CASSYSGGMKEQYF
-	-	TRBV15	TRBJ1-3	TGTGCCACCAGCAGCGCCTTAATGTTGTCTGGAAACACCATATATTTT	CATSSALMLSGNTIYF
-	-	TRBV12-5	TRBJ1-5	TGTGCTAGTGGTTTGGTAGGTGAGTTCGGGTATAGCAATCAGCCCCAGCATTTT	CASGLVGEFGYSNQPQHF
-	-	TRBV7-6	TRBJ1-5	TGTGCCAGCAGCCAAGGACTGTCGAGCAATCAGCCCCAGCATTTT	CASSQGLSSNQPQHF
-	-	TRBV9	TRBJ1-1	TGTGCCAGCAGCGTAGTCCCTGTAATACCGACGAACACTGAAGCTTTCTTT	CASSVVPVIPTNTEAFF
-	-	TRBV29-1	TRBJ1-5	TGCAGCTACCAGCACTTAGATCAGCCCCAGCATTTT	CSYQHLDQPQHF
-	TRBD1	TRBV5-1	TRBJ2-7	TGCGCCAGCAGCAACACAGGGGCCCCCCATTTCGGGCAGTACTTC	CASSNTGAPHFGQYF
-	-	TRBV5-4	TRBJ2-7	TGTGCCAGCAGCTCTAGACAGCACTCCTACGAGCAGTACTTC	CASSSRQHSYEQYF
-	-	TRBV5-1	TRBJ2-5	TGCGCCAGCAGCTTGGGGGGCAGGGGAGAGACCCAGTACTTC	CASSLGGRGETQYF